This T cell receptor beta chain was found in a study of CD8+CD57+ T cells in acquired aplastic anemia. Germline V gives CDR1 MNHEY, CDR2 SVGAGI. V was pared by 0 bases and J by 0 bases, with 11 bases between. The CDR3 is 16 amino acids. Investigators profiled TCR beta VDJ and CDR3 from genomic DNA template. MiXCR was run by TCRdb on the reads, yielding one entry per CDR3 protein. The table shows about 160,000 distinct CDR3 sequences, with 40% to 60% occurring only once. Whole-study results and caveats: Patients and controls turned out to have some 30 CD8+ CDR3 sequences in common.

Only patients with CD8+CD57+ cell expansion on flow cytometry were chosen for sequencing. Prior therapy had not been administered to any patient at the time of blood sampling. This clonotype was seen many times. The antigen remains undetermined. Material: sorted CD4+, CD8+, or CD8+CD57+ T cells (not recorded which) from PBMCs. The TCR was taken from a human donor with aplastic anemia. The chain recombines TRBV6-5 with TRBJ1-1; the D gene is possibly TRBD1 (5 bases). The CDR3 bases are TGTGCCAGCAGTTACTCGGGGGGTGGGGTGAACACTGAAGCTTTCTTT. It yields the protein CASSYSGGGVNTEAFF.